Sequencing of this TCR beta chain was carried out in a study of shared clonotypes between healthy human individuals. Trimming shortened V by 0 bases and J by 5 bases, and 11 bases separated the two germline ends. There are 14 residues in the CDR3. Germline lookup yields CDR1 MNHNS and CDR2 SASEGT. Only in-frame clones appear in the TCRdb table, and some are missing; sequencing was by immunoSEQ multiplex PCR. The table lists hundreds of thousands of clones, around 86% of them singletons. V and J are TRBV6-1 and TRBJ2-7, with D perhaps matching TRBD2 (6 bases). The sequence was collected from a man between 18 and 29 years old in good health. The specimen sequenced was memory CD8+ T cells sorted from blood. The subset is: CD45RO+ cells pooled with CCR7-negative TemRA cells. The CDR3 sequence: CASSEAGTLNEQYF. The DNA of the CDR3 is TGTGCCAGCAGTGAAGCAGGGACTCTCAACGAGCAGTACTTC.